This T cell receptor (beta chain) was sequenced in a study of breast tumors, draining lymph nodes, adjacent tissues. The length of the CDR3 is 15 residues. The V end lost 2 bases, the J end lost 5 bases, and 15 bases lay between the germline ends. Germline assignment: CDR1 SNHLY and CDR2 FYNNEI. This clonotype was observed at least ten times. Its antigen is as yet unknown. Study-wide findings and caveats: Most tumor T cells seemingly derive from lymph node, then expand in tumor. Compared with lymph nodes, tumors were less diverse; compared with nontumor tissue, more. Compared with basal-like, luminal-like tumors shared significantly more repertoire with nontumor tissue.

Using its own MiXCR run on the multiplex PCR reads, TCRdb lists one record per CDR3 protein. The data contain 120,000 to 150,000 distinct CDR3 sequences, around a third of them singletons. Axillary draining lymph nodes of breast cancer patients supplied the node samples. The chain carries TRBV2 and TRBJ2-5, with D possibly matching TRBD1 (6 bases). This TCR came from a female donor with breast cancer. Some clones in this sample may be carry-over from other donors' samples. The sample taken for sequencing was axillary lymph node tissue. The CDR3 DNA is TGTGCCAGCAGTGAACGTAGTGGGGGCAGGGAGACCCAGTACTTC. This encodes CASSERSGGRETQYF.